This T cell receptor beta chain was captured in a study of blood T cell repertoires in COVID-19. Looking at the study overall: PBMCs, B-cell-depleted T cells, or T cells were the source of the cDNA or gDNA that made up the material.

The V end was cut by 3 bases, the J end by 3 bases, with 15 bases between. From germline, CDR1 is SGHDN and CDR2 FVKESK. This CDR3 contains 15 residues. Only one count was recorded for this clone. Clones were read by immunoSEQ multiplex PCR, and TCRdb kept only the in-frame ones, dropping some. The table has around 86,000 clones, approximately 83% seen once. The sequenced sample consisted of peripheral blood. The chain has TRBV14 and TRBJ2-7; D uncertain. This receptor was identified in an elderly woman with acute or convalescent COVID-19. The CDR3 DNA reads TGTGCCAGCAGCCACGACTGGCCTGGAGACTACGAGCAGTACTTC. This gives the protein CASSHDWPGDYEQYF.